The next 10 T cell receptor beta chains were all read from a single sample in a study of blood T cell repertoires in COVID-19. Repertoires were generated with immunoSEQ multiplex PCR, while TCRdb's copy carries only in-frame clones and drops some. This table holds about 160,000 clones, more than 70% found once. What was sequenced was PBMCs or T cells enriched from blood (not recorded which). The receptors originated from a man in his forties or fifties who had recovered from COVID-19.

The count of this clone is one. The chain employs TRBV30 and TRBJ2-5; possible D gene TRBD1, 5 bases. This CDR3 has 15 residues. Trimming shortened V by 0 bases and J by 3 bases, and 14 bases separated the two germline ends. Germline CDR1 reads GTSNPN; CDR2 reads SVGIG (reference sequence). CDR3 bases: TGTGCCTGGAGTGTAGCTAACAGGATAGAAGAGACCCAGTACTTC. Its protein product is CAWSVANRIEETQYF.

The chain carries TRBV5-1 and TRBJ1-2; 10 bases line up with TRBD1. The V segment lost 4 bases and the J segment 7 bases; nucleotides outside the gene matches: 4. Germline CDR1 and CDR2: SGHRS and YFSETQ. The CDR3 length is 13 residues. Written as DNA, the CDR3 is TGCGCCAGCAGCCTCCGGGACAGGGGTGGCTACACCTTC. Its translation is CASSLRDRGGYTF.

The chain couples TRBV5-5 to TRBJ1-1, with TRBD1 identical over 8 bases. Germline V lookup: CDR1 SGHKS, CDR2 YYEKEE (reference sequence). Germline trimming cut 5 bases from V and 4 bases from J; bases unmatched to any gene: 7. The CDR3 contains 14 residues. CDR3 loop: CASRTGQGGTEAFF. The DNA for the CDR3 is TGTGCCAGCAGGACCGGACAGGGAGGCACTGAAGCTTTCTTT. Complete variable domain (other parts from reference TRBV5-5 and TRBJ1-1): DAGVTQSPTHLIKTRGQQVTLRCSPISGHKSVSWYQQVLGQGPQFIFQYYEKEERGRGNFPDRFSARQFPNYSSELNVNALLLGDSALYLCASRTGQGGTEAFFGQGTRLTVV.

The CDR3 DNA is TGTGCCAGCAGTTACGGGACAGGGTTGGGGGTCACTGAAGCTTTCTTT. Protein product: CASSYGTGLGVTEAFF. The chain couples TRBV6-6 to TRBJ1-1, with TRBD1 matching over 9 bases. In germline, CDR1 is MNHNY, CDR2 SVGAGI (reference sequence). After removal of 2 bases from V and 4 bases from J, the junction contained 8 bases not matched to a gene. There are 16 residues in the CDR3.

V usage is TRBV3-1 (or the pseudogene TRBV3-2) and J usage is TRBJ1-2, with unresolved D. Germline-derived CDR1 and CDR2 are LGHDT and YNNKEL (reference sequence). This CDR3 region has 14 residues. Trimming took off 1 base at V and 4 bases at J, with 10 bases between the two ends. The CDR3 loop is CASSQVEGVYGYTF. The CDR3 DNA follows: TGTGCCAGCAGCCAAGTCGAAGGAGTCTATGGCTACACCTTC.

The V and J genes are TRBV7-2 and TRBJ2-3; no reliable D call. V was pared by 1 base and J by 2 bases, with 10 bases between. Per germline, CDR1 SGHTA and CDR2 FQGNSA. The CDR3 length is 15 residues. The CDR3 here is CASSLVTGYTDTQYF. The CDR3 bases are TGTGCCAGCAGCTTAGTTACTGGTTACACAGATACGCAGTATTTT.

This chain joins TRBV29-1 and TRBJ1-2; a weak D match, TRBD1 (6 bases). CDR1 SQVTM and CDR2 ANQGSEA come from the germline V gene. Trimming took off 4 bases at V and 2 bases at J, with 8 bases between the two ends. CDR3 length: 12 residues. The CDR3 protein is CSVGDKNYGYTF. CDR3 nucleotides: TGCAGCGTTGGGGACAAAAACTATGGCTACACCTTC.

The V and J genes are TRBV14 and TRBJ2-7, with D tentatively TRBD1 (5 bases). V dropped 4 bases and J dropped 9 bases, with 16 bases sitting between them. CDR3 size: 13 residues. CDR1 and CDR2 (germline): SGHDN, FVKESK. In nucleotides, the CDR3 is TGTGCCAGCAGCCTCCGGGCCAGCGACAGGCAGTACGTC. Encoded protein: CASSLRASDRQYV.

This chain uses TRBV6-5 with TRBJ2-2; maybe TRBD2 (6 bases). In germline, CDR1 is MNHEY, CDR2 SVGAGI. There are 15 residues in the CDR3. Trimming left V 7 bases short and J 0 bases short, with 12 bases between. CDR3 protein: CASTFSGANTGELFF. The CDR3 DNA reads TGTGCCAGCACCTTTAGCGGAGCGAACACCGGGGAGCTGTTTTTT.

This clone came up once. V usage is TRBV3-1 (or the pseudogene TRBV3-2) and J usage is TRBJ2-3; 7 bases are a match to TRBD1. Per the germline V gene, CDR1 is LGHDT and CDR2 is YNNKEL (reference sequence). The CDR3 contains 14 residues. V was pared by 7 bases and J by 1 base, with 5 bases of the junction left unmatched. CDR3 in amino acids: CASKEGGGTDTQYF. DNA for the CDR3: TGTGCCAGCAAAGAAGGGGGCGGCACAGATACGCAGTATTTT.